This T cell receptor beta chain was identified in a study of blood T cell repertoires in COVID-19. How the authors handled the data: For nucleated cells, counts were estimated from reference gene primer amplification. Assay used: immunoSEQ multiplex PCR; TCRdb lists only in-frame clones, some missing. V and J calls and clone size are given by that table; D and trimming were obtained from the DNA. The sample includes 350,000 to 450,000 clones, more than 85% of them seen just once. Membership in each cohort depended on participant-reported clinical history. Per the germline V gene, CDR1 is SGHVS and CDR2 is FNYEAQ. V was pared by 2 bases and J by 2 bases, with 10 bases between. The CDR3 consists of 14 residues.

The specimen was PBMCs or T cells enriched from blood (not recorded which). The receptor was derived from a woman aged 40 to 50 who had been exposed to COVID-19. This sequence joins TRBV7-6 and TRBJ2-7, with a weak D call TRBD2 (5 bases). The chain's CDR3 is CASSLTRNTYEQYF. The CDR3 DNA follows: TGTGCCAGCAGCTTAACTAGGAATACCTACGAGCAGTACTTC.